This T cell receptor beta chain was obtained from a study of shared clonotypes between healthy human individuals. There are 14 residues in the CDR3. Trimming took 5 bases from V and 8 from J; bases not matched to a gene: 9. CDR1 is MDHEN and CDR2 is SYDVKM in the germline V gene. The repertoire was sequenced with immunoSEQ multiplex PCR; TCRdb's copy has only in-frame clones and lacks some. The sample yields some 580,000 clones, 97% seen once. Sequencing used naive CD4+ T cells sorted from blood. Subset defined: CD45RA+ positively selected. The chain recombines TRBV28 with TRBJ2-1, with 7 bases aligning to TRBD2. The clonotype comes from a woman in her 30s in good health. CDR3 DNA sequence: TGTGCCAGCAGTATGGGAGGGCCGGTGCATGAGCAGTTCTTC. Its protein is CASSMGGPVHEQFF.